This is a list of T cell receptor beta chains from one sample in a study of T cell responses to AZD1222 COVID-19 vaccine. The table came from immunoSEQ multiplex PCR; TCRdb's copy has only in-frame clones and leaves some out. The sample shows roughly 110,000 clones, about 85% of them seen only once. Sequencing was performed on peripheral blood, taken on day 0 of AZD1222 vaccination. The receptor set was obtained from an adult in good health. The CDR3 runs from the conserved cysteine through the conserved F or W. Not every row has a clone size; where given, it reads once, few, many or a size class.

j_gene | v_gene | abundance | CDR3aa
TRBJ2-1 | TRBV9 | NA | CASSVDRLAGDFNEQFF
TRBJ2-1 | TRBV12-5 | NA | CASGWLNNEQFF
TRBJ1-2 | TRBV7-8 | NA | CASSTSTGGAYYGYTF
TRBJ2-1 | TRBV6-5 | NA | CASSYSGYEQFF
TRBJ1-1 | TRBV6-6 | NA | CASSSLLEAFF
TRBJ2-7 | TRBV6-5 | NA | CASSYKRGPYEQYF
TRBJ2-1 | TRBV4-3 | NA | CASSQAVYPYNEQFF
TRBJ1-1 | TRBV4-3 | NA | CASSQTNRGAEAFF
TRBJ2-5 | TRBV19 | NA | CASSRQAETQYF
TRBJ1-1 | TRBV21-1 | NA | CASSNRHRGDTEAFF
TRBJ2-1 | TRBV5-6 | NA | CASSFGFSEQFF
TRBJ2-7 | TRBV6-2/TRBV6-3 | few | CASSLDRLEQYF
TRBJ2-3 | TRBV4-2 | NA | CASSQVGTSADTQYF
TRBJ1-2 | TRBV7-9 | NA | CASSLEKGRGYTF
TRBJ1-3 | TRBV7-8 | NA | CASSAAVSGNTIYF
TRBJ2-1 | TRBV14 | NA | CASSPGRNYNEQFF
TRBJ2-1 | TRBV6-4 | NA | CATHIPVSRVEFF
TRBJ1-1 | TRBV16 | NA | CASSQSSGGFSPEAFF
TRBJ1-4 | TRBV29-1 | NA | CSVGGSTNEKLFF
TRBJ2-1 | TRBV4-2 | NA | CASSLSGGLINEQFF
TRBJ2-1 | TRBV30 | NA | CAWSVQAGEQFF
TRBJ2-7 | TRBV7-2 | NA | CASSLGDQGRAYEQYF
TRBJ1-2 | TRBV29-1 | once | CSVLATGEEGYTF
TRBJ1-2 | TRBV19 | NA | CATVERQDPYGYTF
TRBJ1-1 | TRBV19 | NA | CASRGQGNTEAFF
TRBJ2-3 | TRBV24-1 | NA | CATATGVADTQYF
TRBJ1-2 | TRBV28 | NA | CASRPGNQNGYTF
TRBJ2-7 | TRBV7-2 | NA | CASSLVRGGSSYEQYF
TRBJ2-3 | TRBV7-2 | NA | CASSASRRGAETTDTQYF
TRBJ2-3 | TRBV3-1/TRBV3-2 | NA | CASGGPTDTQYF
TRBJ2-1 | TRBV19 | NA | CASSAWTGEGVYNEQFF
TRBJ2-5 | TRBV18 | NA | CASSPGGDQETQYF
TRBJ1-2 | TRBV30 | NA | CAWRRQGGYTF
TRBJ2-3 | TRBV9 | NA | CASTLGGENTDTQYF
TRBJ1-5 | TRBV27 | NA | CASSPWGTGGGQPQHF
TRBJ2-7 | TRBV27 | once | CASGDHGSEQYF